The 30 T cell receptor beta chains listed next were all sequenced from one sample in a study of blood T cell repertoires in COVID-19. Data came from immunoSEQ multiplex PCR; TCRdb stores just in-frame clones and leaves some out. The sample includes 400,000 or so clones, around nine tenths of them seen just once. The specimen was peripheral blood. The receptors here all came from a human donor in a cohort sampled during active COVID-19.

The CDR3 DNA sequence: TGTGCCAGCAGTCCTAACTCCTACCCGAACACCGGGGAGCTGTTTTTT. Residues: CASSPNSYPNTGELFF. The rearrangement links TRBV28 to TRBJ2-2; D remains ambiguous. Germline V gene sequence: CDR1 MDHEN, CDR2 SYDVKM. Trimming left V 5 bases short and J 0 bases short, with 13 bases between. This CDR3 has 16 residues.

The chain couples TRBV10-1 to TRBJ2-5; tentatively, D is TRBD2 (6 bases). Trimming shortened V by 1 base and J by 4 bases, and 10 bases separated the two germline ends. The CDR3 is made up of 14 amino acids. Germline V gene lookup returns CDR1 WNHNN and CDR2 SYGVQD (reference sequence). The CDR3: CASSELAEGETQYF. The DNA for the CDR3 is TGCGCCAGCAGTGAGTTAGCGGAGGGAGAGACCCAGTACTTC.

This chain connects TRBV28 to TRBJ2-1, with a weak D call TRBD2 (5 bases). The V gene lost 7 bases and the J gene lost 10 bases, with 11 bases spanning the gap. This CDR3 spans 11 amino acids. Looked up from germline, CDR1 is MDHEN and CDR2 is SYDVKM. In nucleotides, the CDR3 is TGTGCCAGCACGACACCGGGGGAGCAGTTCTTC. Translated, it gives CASTTPGEQFF.

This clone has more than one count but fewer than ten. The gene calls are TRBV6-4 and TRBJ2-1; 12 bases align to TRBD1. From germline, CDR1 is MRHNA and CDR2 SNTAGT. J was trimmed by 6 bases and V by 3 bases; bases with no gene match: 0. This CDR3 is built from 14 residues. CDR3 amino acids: CASSEGQGANEQFF. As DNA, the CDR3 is TGTGCCAGCAGTGAGGGACAGGGGGCCAATGAGCAGTTCTTC.

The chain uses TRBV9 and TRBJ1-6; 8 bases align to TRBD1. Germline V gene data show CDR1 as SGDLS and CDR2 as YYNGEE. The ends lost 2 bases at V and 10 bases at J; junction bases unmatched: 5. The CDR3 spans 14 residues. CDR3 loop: CASSVEQGESPLHF. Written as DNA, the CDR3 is TGTGCCAGCAGCGTGGAACAGGGGGAGTCACCCCTCCACTTT.

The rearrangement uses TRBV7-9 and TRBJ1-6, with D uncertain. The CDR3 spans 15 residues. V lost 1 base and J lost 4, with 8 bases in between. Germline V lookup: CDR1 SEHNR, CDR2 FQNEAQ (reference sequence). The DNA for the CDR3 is TGTGCCAGCAGCTTAGACGGGGTGTATAATTCACCCCTCCACTTT. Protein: CASSLDGVYNSPLHF.

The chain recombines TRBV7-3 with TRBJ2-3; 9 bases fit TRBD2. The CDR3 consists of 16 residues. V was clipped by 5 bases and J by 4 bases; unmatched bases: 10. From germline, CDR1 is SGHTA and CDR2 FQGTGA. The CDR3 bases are TGTGCCAGCAGCCCTTCGGGCGGGGGGGCAGCAGATACGCAGTATTTT. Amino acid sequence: CASSPSGGGAADTQYF.

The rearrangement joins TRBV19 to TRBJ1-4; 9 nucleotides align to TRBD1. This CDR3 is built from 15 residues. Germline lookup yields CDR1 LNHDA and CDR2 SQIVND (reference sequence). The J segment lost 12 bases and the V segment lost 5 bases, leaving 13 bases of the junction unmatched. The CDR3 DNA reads TGTGCCAGTAGTCCCTTGGACAGGGGCGAGGAAGAACTGTTTTTT. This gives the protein CASSPLDRGEEELFF.

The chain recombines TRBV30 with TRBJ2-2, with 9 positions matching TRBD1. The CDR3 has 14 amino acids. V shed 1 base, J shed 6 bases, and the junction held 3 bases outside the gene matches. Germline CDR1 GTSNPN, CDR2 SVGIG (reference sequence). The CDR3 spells CAWSDGQGSGELFF. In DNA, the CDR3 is TGTGCCTGGAGTGATGGACAGGGGTCCGGGGAGCTGTTTTTT.

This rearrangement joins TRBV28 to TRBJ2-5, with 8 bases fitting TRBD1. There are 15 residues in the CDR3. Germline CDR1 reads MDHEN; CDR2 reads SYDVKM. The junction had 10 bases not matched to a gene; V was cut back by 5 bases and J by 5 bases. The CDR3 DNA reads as TGTGCCAGCAGTCCTGACAGGGGTTTCACGGAGACCCAGTACTTC. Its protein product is CASSPDRGFTETQYF. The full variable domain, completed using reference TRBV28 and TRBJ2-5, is DVKVTQSSRYLVKRTGEKVFLECVQDMDHENMFWYRQDPGLGLRLIYFSYDVKMKEKGDIPEGYSVSREKKERFSLILESASTNQTSMYLCASSPDRGFTETQYFGPGTRLLVL.

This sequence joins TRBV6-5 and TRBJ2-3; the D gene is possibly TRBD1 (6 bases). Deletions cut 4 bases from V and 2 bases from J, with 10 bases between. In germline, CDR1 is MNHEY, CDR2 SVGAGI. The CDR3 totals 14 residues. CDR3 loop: CASSFGQFTDTQYF. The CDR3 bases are TGTGCCAGCAGTTTCGGACAGTTCACAGATACGCAGTATTTT.

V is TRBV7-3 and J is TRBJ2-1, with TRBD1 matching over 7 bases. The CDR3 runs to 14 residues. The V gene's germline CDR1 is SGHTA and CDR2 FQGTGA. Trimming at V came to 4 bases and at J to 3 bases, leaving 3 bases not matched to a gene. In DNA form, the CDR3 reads TGTGCCAGCAGCTCGAGGACAGGCTACAATGAGCAGTTCTTC. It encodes CASSSRTGYNEQFF.

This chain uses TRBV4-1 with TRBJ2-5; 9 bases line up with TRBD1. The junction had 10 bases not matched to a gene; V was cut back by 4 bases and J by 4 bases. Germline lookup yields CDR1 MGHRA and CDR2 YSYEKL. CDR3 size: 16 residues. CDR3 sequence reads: CASSRTYRGHGETQYF. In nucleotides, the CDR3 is TGCGCCAGCAGCCGGACTTACAGGGGGCACGGAGAGACCCAGTACTTC.

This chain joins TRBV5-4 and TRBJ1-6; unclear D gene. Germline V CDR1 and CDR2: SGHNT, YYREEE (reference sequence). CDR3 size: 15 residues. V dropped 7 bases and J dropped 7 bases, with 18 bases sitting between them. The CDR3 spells CASPFRLSPNSPLHF. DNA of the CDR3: TGTGCCAGCCCCTTCAGGCTGAGCCCCAATTCACCCCTCCACTTT.

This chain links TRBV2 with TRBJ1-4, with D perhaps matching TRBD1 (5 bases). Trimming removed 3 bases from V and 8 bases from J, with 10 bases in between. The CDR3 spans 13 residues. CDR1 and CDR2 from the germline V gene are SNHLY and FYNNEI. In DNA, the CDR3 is TGTGCCAGCAGTGACGGGGGAAAAGAAAAACTGTTTTTT. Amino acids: CASSDGGKEKLFF.

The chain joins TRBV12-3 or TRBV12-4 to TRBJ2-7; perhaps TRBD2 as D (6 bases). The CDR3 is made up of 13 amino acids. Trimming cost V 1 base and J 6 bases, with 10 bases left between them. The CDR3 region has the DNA TGTGCCAGCAGTTTAGGTCTTAGCGGCGAGCAGTACTTC. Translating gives CASSLGLSGEQYF.

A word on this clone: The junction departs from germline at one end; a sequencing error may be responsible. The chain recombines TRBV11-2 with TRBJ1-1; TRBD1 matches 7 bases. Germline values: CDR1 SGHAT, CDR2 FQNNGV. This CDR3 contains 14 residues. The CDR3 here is CASSVDREVSEAFF. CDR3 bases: TGTGCCAGCAGCGTAGACAGGGAAGTCTCTGAAGCTTTCTTT.

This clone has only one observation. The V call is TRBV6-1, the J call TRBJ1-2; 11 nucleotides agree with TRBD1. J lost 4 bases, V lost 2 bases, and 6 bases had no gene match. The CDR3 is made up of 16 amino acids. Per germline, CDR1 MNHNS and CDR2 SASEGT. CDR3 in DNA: TGTGCCAGCAGTGAAAGGACAGGGGGCAGGTTCTATGGCTACACCTTC. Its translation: CASSERTGGRFYGYTF.

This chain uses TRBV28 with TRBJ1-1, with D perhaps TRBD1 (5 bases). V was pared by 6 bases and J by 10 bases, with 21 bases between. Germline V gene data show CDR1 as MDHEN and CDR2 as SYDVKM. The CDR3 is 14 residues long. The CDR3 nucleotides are TGTGCCAGCAGAACCCCTGACCGGGGGGGGAGAGCTTTCTTT. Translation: CASRTPDRGGRAFF.

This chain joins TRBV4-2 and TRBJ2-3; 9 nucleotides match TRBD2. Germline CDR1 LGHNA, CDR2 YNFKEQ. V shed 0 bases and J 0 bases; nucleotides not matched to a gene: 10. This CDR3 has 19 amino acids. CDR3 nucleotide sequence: TGTGCCAGCAGCCAAGATCACCCAAGGACTAGCGAAAGCACAGATACGCAGTATTTT. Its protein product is CASSQDHPRTSESTDTQYF.

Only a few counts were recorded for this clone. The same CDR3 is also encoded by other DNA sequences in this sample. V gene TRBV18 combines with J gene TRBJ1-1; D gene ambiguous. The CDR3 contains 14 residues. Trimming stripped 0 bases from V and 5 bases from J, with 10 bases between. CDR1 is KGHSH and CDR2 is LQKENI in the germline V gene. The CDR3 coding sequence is TGTGCCAGCTCACCACCGCGGGTTGAAACTGAAGCTTTCTTT. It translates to CASSPPRVETEAFF.

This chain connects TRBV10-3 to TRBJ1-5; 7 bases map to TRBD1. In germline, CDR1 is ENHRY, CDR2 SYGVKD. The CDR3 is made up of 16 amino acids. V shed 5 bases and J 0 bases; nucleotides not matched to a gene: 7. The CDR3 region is CAISRDRDNSNQPQHF. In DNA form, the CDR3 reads TGTGCCATCAGTAGAGACAGGGATAATAGCAATCAGCCCCAGCATTTT.

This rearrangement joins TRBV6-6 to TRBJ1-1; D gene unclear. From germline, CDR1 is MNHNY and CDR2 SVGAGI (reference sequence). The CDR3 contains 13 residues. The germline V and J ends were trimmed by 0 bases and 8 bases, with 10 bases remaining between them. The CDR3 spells CASSYSTRGEAFF. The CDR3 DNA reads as TGTGCCAGCAGTTACTCGACGCGAGGGGAAGCTTTCTTT.

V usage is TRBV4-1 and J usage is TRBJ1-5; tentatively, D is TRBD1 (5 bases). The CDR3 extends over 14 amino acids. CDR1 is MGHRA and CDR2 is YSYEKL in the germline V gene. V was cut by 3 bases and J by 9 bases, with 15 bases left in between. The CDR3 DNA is TGCGCCAGCAGCCAGGGGGGGAGGGGAATGCCCCAGCATTTT. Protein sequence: CASSQGGRGMPQHF.

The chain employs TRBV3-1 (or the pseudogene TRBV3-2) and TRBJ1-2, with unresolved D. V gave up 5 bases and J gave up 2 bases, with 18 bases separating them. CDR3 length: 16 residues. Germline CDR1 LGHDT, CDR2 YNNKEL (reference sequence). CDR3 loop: CASSLADREVNYGYTF. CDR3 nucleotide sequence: TGTGCCAGCAGCTTGGCAGACCGGGAGGTAAACTATGGCTACACCTTC.

CDR3 DNA: TGTGCCAGCAGCGTAGGATCTAGTAATTCACCCCTCCACTTT. Translating it yields CASSVGSSNSPLHF. The V call is TRBV9, the J call TRBJ1-6; D gene ambiguous. The CDR3 is made up of 14 amino acids. The V end was cut by 0 bases, the J end by 6 bases, with 7 bases between. Germline V gene sequence: CDR1 SGDLS, CDR2 YYNGEE.

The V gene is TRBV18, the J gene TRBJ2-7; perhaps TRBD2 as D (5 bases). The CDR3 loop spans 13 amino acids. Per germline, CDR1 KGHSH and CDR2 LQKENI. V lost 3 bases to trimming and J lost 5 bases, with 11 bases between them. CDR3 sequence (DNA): TGTGCCAGCTCACCCACCTCCGGGGACGAGCAGTACTTC. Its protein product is CASSPTSGDEQYF.

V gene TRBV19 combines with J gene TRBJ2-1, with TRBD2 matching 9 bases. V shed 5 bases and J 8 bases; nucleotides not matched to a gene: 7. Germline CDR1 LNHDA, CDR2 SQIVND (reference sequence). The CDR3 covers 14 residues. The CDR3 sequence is CASSVSGRSHEQFF. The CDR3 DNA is TGTGCCAGTAGTGTTAGCGGGAGATCCCATGAGCAGTTCTTC.

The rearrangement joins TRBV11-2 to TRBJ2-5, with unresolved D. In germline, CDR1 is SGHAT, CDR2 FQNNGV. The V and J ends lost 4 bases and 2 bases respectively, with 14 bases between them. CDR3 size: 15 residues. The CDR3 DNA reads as TGTGCCAGCAGCTCCCACTTTTGGTCACAAGAGACCCAGTACTTC. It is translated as CASSSHFWSQETQYF.

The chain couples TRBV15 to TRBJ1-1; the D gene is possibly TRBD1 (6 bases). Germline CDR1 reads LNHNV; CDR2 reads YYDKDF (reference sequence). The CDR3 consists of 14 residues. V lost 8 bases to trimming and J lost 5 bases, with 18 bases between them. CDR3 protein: CATRPRGVSTEAFF. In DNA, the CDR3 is TGTGCCACCCGACCCAGGGGAGTCAGTACTGAAGCTTTCTTT.